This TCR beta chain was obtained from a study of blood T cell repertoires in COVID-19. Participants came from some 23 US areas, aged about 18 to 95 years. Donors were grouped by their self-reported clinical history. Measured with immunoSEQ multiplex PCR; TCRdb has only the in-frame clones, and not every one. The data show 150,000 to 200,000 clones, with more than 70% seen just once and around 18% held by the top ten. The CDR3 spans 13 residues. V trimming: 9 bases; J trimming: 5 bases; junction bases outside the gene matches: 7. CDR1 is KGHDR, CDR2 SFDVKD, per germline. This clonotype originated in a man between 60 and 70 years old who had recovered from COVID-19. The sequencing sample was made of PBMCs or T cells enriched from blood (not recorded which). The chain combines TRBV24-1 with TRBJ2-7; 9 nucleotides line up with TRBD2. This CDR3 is CATEASGTHEQYF. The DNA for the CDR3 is TGTGCCACCGAGGCTAGCGGGACCCACGAGCAGTACTTC.